The source of this TCR beta chain is a study of blood T cell repertoires in COVID-19. This clone showed up just a few times. Assay used: immunoSEQ multiplex PCR; TCRdb lists only in-frame clones, some missing. Seen here are 95,000 to 150,000 clones, about 85% observed once, and the top ten hold just over 6.5%. The germline CDR1 and CDR2 sequences are MGHRA and YSYEKL. V was pared by 4 bases and J by 8 bases, with 13 bases of the junction left unmatched. This CDR3 is built from 15 residues. This clonotype was obtained from a man of 80 years or more with active or convalescent COVID-19. The chain employs TRBV4-1 and TRBJ1-2, with TRBD1 matching over 7 bases. The specimen was peripheral blood. In DNA, the CDR3 is TGCGCCAGCAGCCCTCAGGACAGGCGCATGGGAGGCTACACCTTC. Its translation: CASSPQDRRMGGYTF.